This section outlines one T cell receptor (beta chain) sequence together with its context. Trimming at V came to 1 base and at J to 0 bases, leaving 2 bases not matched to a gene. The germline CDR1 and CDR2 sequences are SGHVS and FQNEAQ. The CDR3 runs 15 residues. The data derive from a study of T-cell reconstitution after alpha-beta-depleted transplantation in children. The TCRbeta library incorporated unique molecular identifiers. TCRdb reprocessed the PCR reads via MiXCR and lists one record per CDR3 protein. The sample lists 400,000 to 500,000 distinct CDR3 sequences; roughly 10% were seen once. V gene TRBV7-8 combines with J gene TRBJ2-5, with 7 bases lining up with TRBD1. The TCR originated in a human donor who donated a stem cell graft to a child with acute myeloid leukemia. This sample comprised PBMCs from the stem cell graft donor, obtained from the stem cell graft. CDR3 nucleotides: TGTGCCAGCAGCTTAGAGACAGGGCACCAAGAGACCCAGTACTTC. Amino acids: CASSLETGHQETQYF. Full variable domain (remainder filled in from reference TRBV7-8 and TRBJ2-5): GAGVSQSPRYKVAKRGQDVALRCDPISGHVSLFWYQQALGQGPEFLTYFQNEAQLDKSGLPSDRFFAERPEGSVSTLKIQRTQQEDSAVYLCASSLETGHQETQYFGPGTRLLVL.